One sample yielded the 21 T cell receptor beta chains listed below, sequenced in a study of T cell responses to AZD1222 COVID-19 vaccine. Only in-frame clones appear in the TCRdb table, and some are missing; sequencing was by immunoSEQ multiplex PCR. The table records about 53,000 clones, around 85% of them present only once. This sample comprised peripheral blood, obtained on day 0 of AZD1222 vaccination. The receptors derive from an adult in good health.

The rearrangement uses TRBV6-5 and TRBJ1-5; D is unresolved. Trimming removed 0 bases from V and 0 bases from J, with 9 bases in between. Germline assignment: CDR1 MNHEY and CDR2 SVGAGI. The CDR3 is 16 residues long. CDR3 in amino acids: CASSYSGRNSNQPQHF. The CDR3 nucleotides are TGTGCCAGCAGTTACTCTGGTCGGAATAGCAATCAGCCCCAGCATTTT.

This chain connects TRBV19 to TRBJ2-5, with a weak D call TRBD1 (5 bases). Germline values: CDR1 LNHDA, CDR2 SQIVND (reference sequence). The CDR3 loop spans 14 amino acids. With 3 bases removed from V and 2 bases from J, the gap between germline ends came to 10 bases. Here the CDR3 reads CASSMRQTQETQYF. As DNA, the CDR3 is TGTGCCAGTAGTATGCGACAGACTCAAGAGACCCAGTACTTC.

The chain employs TRBV4-3 and TRBJ2-4; 9 nucleotides match TRBD2. The V gene end was trimmed by 1 base and the J gene end by 0 bases; junction bases not matched to a gene: 7. The CDR3 spans 18 residues. The V gene's germline CDR1 is LGHNA and CDR2 YSLEER. CDR3 sequence: CASSQVGLAGLAKNIQYF. DNA for the CDR3: TGCGCCAGCAGCCAAGTTGGGCTAGCGGGGCTAGCCAAAAACATTCAGTACTTC.

The chain joins TRBV4-1 to TRBJ2-1; D could derive from TRBD1 or TRBD2 (6 bases each). In germline, CDR1 is MGHRA, CDR2 YSYEKL. There are 16 residues in the CDR3. Trimming shortened V by 1 base and J by 7 bases, and 17 bases separated the two germline ends. The CDR3 DNA is TGCGCCAGCAGCCAAGGTCGGGCTAGGGGGAGGAATGAGCAGTTCTTC. This translates into CASSQGRARGRNEQFF.

J is TRBJ2-2 and V is TRBV5-1, with 8 bases matching TRBD1. Germline V gene data show CDR1 as SGHRS and CDR2 as YFSETQ. The CDR3 runs to 16 residues. The V and J ends lost 2 bases and 3 bases, in that order; junction bases with no gene match: 6. For the CDR3, the DNA is TGCGCCAGCAGCTTCCAGGGGGCGCTGGACACCGGGGAGCTGTTTTTT. Translating it yields CASSFQGALDTGELFF.

The chain combines TRBV2 with TRBJ2-3, with D tentatively TRBD2 (6 bases). CDR1 is SNHLY and CDR2 is FYNNEI in the germline V gene. The CDR3 is made up of 14 amino acids. Trimming left V 8 bases short and J 4 bases short, with 16 bases between. The CDR3 DNA follows: TGTGCCAGCCCTTTAGCGGTTGGGGCAGATACGCAGTATTTT. Translating it yields CASPLAVGADTQYF.

V is TRBV18 and J is TRBJ1-4; D is uncertain. The CDR3 totals 15 residues. Trimming took 3 bases from V and 5 from J, leaving 13 bases between them. Germline V lookup: CDR1 KGHSH, CDR2 LQKENI. The CDR3 is CASSPSVEGNEKLFF. The CDR3 coding sequence is TGTGCCAGCTCACCCTCGGTAGAGGGAAATGAAAAACTGTTTTTT.

The chain recombines TRBV29-1 with TRBJ1-1; 9 bases map to TRBD1. The V gene end was trimmed by 5 bases and the J gene end by 3 bases; junction bases not matched to a gene: 4. CDR1 and CDR2 from the germline V gene are SQVTM and ANQGSEA. The CDR3 is 13 amino acids. In DNA, the CDR3 is TGCAGCGTTACCCGACAGGGGGACACTGAAGCTTTCTTT. Amino acid sequence: CSVTRQGDTEAFF.

This clone was detected only a few times. The chain joins TRBV5-1 to TRBJ1-2; D is possibly TRBD1 (5 bases). The V end lost 4 bases, the J end lost 2 bases, and 15 bases lay between the germline ends. Germline-derived CDR1 and CDR2 are SGHRS and YFSETQ. The CDR3 length is 15 residues. In DNA form, the CDR3 reads TGCGCCAGCAGCCCCAGTGTGGGGGGGAACTATGGCTACACCTTC. Amino acid sequence: CASSPSVGGNYGYTF.

The chain is built from TRBV7-2 and TRBJ1-4; no clear D gene. V lost 2 bases, J lost 0 bases, and 7 bases lay in between. Per germline, CDR1 SGHTA and CDR2 FQGNSA. The CDR3 covers 15 residues. CDR3 DNA: TGTGCCAGCAGCTTACAGCAAGCAACTAATGAAAAACTGTTTTTT. It codes for CASSLQQATNEKLFF.

V is TRBV5-1 and J is TRBJ2-7, with a possible D match to TRBD2 (6 bases). This CDR3 contains 15 residues. Trimming cost V 0 bases and J 6 bases, with 16 bases left between them. Germline CDR1 and CDR2: SGHRS and YFSETQ. The CDR3 reads CASSLVGGITLEQYF. The CDR3 coding sequence is TGCGCCAGCAGCTTGGTCGGGGGAATTACGCTCGAGCAGTACTTC. Supplemented by reference TRBV5-1 and TRBJ2-7, the full variable domain reads KAGVTQTPRYLIKTRGQQVTLSCSPISGHRSVSWYQQTPGQGLQFLFEYFSETQRNKGNFPGRFSGRQFSNSRSEMNVSTLELGDSALYLCASSLVGGITLEQYFGPGTRLTVT.

V usage is TRBV29-1 and J usage is TRBJ2-1; D ambiguous. V shed 6 bases and J shed 4 bases, with 13 bases lying between them. This CDR3 region has 13 residues. Per the germline V gene, CDR1 is SQVTM and CDR2 is ANQGSEA. The CDR3 protein is CSVDSLRYNEQFF. CDR3 DNA sequence: TGCAGCGTGGATAGTTTACGGTACAATGAGCAGTTCTTC.

This chain joins TRBV23-1 and TRBJ2-7; 11 bases are shared with TRBD2. TRBV23-1 is an ORF for which the function is uncertain. Losses at the gene ends were 3 bases for V and 1 base for J; bases not matched to a gene: 8. The CDR3 is made up of 17 amino acids. CDR3 residues: CASSHQTSGRVSYEQYF. The CDR3 DNA is TGCGCCAGCAGTCACCAAACTAGCGGGAGAGTGTCCTACGAGCAGTACTTC.

The chain recombines TRBV27 with TRBJ1-2; 7 bases agree with TRBD1. V lost 4 bases, J lost 5 bases, and 1 base stayed unmatched. Per the germline V gene, CDR1 is MNHEY and CDR2 is SMNVEV (reference sequence). This CDR3 is built from 12 residues. The CDR3 is CASSSQGYGYTF. In DNA form, the CDR3 reads TGTGCCAGCAGTTCACAGGGGTATGGCTACACCTTC.

In nucleotides, the CDR3 is TGTGCCAGCAGCCGGGGGGACGAGCAGTACTTC. It yields the protein CASSRGDEQYF. The chain is built from TRBV11-3 and TRBJ2-7; 7 bases are shared with TRBD2. From germline, CDR1 is SGHNT and CDR2 YENEEA. The V gene end was trimmed by 5 bases and the J gene end by 5 bases; junction bases not matched to a gene: 0. There are 11 residues in the CDR3.

The chain recombines TRBV5-6 with TRBJ2-7, with 9 bases identical to TRBD1. This CDR3 spans 15 amino acids. Trimming removed 2 bases from V and 5 bases from J; junction bases left unmatched: 8. Germline assignment: CDR1 SGHDT and CDR2 YYEEEE. For the CDR3, the DNA is TGTGCCAGCAGCTTCCTGGGACAGGGCCGGGACGAGCAGTACTTC. Its protein product is CASSFLGQGRDEQYF.

This clone was found once. Germline is not matched at one junction end, which may reflect a read error. The chain couples TRBV28 to TRBJ2-1; D ambiguous. The CDR3 extends over 11 amino acids. Germline V gene sequence: CDR1 MDHEN, CDR2 SYDVKM. The CDR3: CASSLEGIWVF. In DNA form, the CDR3 reads TGTGCCAGCAGTTTAGAAGGGATCTGGGTCTTC. The complete variable domain, with remaining parts taken from reference TRBV28 and TRBJ2-1, reads DVKVTQSSRYLVKRTGEKVFLECVQDMDHENMFWYRQDPGLGLRLIYFSYDVKMKEKGDIPEGYSVSREKKERFSLILESASTNQTSMYLCASSLEGIWVFGPGTRLTVL.

The CDR3 coding sequence is TGTGCCACCAGTGATTTGGCGGAGACCCAGTACTTC. Protein: CATSDLAETQYF. This chain uses TRBV24-1 with TRBJ2-5; D is unclear. The CDR3 runs 12 residues. The V and J ends lost 0 bases and 5 bases respectively, with 3 bases between them. Germline CDR1 KGHDR, CDR2 SFDVKD.

In this sample, this clone turned up once. The chain links TRBV3-1 (or the pseudogene TRBV3-2) to TRBJ2-3; 7 nucleotides agree with TRBD2. CDR1 LGHDT and CDR2 YNNKEL come from the germline V gene (reference sequence). Trimming cost V 0 bases and J 6 bases; bases outside gene matches: 6. CDR3 length: 15 residues. For the CDR3, the DNA is TGTGCCAGCAGCCAAGATTACGGGAGGAAGGATACGCAGTATTTT. It is translated as CASSQDYGRKDTQYF.

A remark on this clone: The identical CDR3 is also encoded by other nucleotide sequences in the sample. The gene calls are TRBV18 and TRBJ2-5, with 7 bases that match TRBD2. Germline V gene lookup returns CDR1 KGHSH and CDR2 LQKENI. This CDR3 comprises 13 residues. After removal of 3 bases from V and 2 bases from J, the junction contained 0 bases not matched to a gene. CDR3 sequence reads: CASSPGGQETQYF. CDR3 nucleotides: TGTGCCAGCTCACCGGGGGGGCAAGAGACCCAGTACTTC. The complete variable domain, with remaining parts taken from reference TRBV18 and TRBJ2-5, reads NAGVMQNPRHLVRRRGQEARLRCSPMKGHSHVYWYRQLPEEGLKFMVYLQKENIIDESGMPKERFSAEFPKEGPSILRIQQVVRGDSAAYFCASSPGGQETQYFGPGTRLLVL.

The chain combines TRBV13 with TRBJ2-1; 11 bases match TRBD2. This CDR3 has 16 amino acids. Germline V gives CDR1 PRHDT, CDR2 FYEKMQ (reference sequence). The J segment lost 7 bases and the V segment lost 4 bases, leaving 9 bases of the junction unmatched. CDR3 nucleotides: TGTGCCAGCAGCTCGAATAAACTAGCGGGAGATAATGAGCAGTTCTTC. Protein sequence: CASSSNKLAGDNEQFF.